This passage covers 17 T cell receptor beta chains from one sample sequenced in a study of T cell responses to AZD1222 COVID-19 vaccine. Method: immunoSEQ multiplex PCR; TCRdb's copy keeps in-frame clones and lacks some. The data contain 150,000 to 200,000 clones, approximately 90% of them singletons. This material consisted of peripheral blood, taken 28 days after the second AZD1222 dose. These receptors were taken from an adult who received the AZD1222 COVID-19 vaccine.

The rearrangement joins TRBV7-8 to TRBJ1-1; the match to TRBD1 covers 7 bases. The CDR3 covers 15 residues. Germline values: CDR1 SGHVS, CDR2 FQNEAQ. The V and J ends lost 1 base and 4 bases, in that order; junction bases with no gene match: 6. The CDR3: CASSLEGAGGTEAFF. In DNA, the CDR3 is TGTGCCAGCAGCTTAGAGGGAGCAGGGGGCACTGAAGCTTTCTTT.

The rearrangement links TRBV20-1 to TRBJ2-2, with D hard to call. Trimming left V 8 bases short and J 6 bases short, with 10 bases between. Germline lookup yields CDR1 DFQATT and CDR2 SNEGSKA (reference sequence). The CDR3 consists of 11 residues. CDR3 nucleotides: TGCAGTTTCACAATAGCCGGGGAGCTGTTTTTT. It specifies CSFTIAGELFF.

The rearrangement joins TRBV5-4 to TRBJ2-5; D possibly matches TRBD1 or TRBD2 (5 bases each). Germline lookup yields CDR1 SGHNT and CDR2 YYREEE (reference sequence). V lost 0 bases to trimming and J lost 5 bases, with 17 bases between them. The CDR3 totals 16 residues. The CDR3 DNA is TGTGCCAGCAGCTTGGCCGCAGGGACGGCTTCTGAGACCCAGTACTTC. This encodes CASSLAAGTASETQYF.

J is TRBJ2-1 and V is TRBV11-3; D ambiguous. The germline V gene has CDR1 SGHNT and CDR2 YENEEA. Trimming cost V 5 bases and J 7 bases, with 12 bases left between them. This CDR3 is 13 amino acids long. The CDR3 spells CASSHYGQNEQFF. In DNA form, the CDR3 reads TGTGCCAGCAGCCATTACGGGCAGAATGAGCAGTTCTTC. Filled out from reference TRBV11-3 and TRBJ2-1, the complete variable domain reads EAGVVQSPRYKIIEKKQPVAFWCNPISGHNTLYWYLQNLGQGPELLIRYENEEAVDDSQLPKDRFSAERLKGVDSTLKIQPAELGDSAVYLCASSHYGQNEQFFGPGTRLTVL.

The V call is TRBV27, the J call TRBJ1-2, with D possibly matching TRBD1 (5 bases). The CDR3 extends over 15 amino acids. Trimming pared 6 bases from V and 4 bases from J, leaving 18 bases between. Germline V gene sequence: CDR1 MNHEY, CDR2 SMNVEV (reference sequence). CDR3 bases: TGTGCCAGCAGCAACGGGCCGGGAAGGGGCTATGGCTACACCTTC. It is translated as CASSNGPGRGYGYTF.

This clone occurred once. The gene calls are TRBV5-1 and TRBJ1-1; D call uncertain. The CDR3 consists of 14 residues. Germline CDR1 and CDR2: SGHRS and YFSETQ. V gave up 0 bases and J gave up 4 bases, with 10 bases separating them. The CDR3 bases are TGCGCCAGCAGCTTGGAGGCTTCGGGCACTGAAGCTTTCTTT. Translating it yields CASSLEASGTEAFF.

The V call is TRBV21-1, the J call TRBJ2-4. TRBV21-1 is given as a pseudogene. CDR3 length: 16 residues. The CDR3 reads CASSKRQSLAKNIQYF. The CDR3, as DNA: TGTGCCAGCAGCAAGCGTCAGTCTTTAGCCAAAAACATTCAGTACTTC.

This clone came up a few times. This chain links TRBV6-2 or TRBV6-3 with TRBJ1-2; no clear D gene. Looked up from germline, CDR1 is MNHEY and CDR2 is SVGEGT. V lost 2 bases and J 7 bases, leaving 23 bases between the germline ends. The CDR3 consists of 17 residues. The CDR3, as DNA: TGTGCCAGCAGTTACCCTATCGTGGGGTCCAGTGAGGTTGGCTACACCTTC. As protein: CASSYPIVGSSEVGYTF.

The chain carries TRBV19 and TRBJ2-2, with D tentatively TRBD2 (7 bases). The V gene's germline CDR1 is LNHDA and CDR2 SQIVND (reference sequence). Trimming left V 7 bases short and J 6 bases short, with 18 bases between. This CDR3 spans 15 amino acids. CDR3 coding DNA: TGTGCCAGTAAGGAGTACCGGGGGGCCGCCGGGGAGCTGTTTTTT. Translation gives CASKEYRGAAGELFF.

The V call is TRBV9, the J call TRBJ2-7, with D possibly matching TRBD2 (5 bases). Germline V CDR1 and CDR2: SGDLS, YYNGEE. V was cut by 3 bases and J by 6 bases, with 16 bases left in between. The CDR3 sequence is 14 residues long. CDR3 nucleotides: TGTGCCAGCAGCGGAGGAGGAACTAGTGCCGAGCAGTACTTC. It translates to CASSGGGTSAEQYF.

The CDR3: CASSYFGTVNTEAFF. The CDR3 coding sequence is TGTGCCAGCAGTTACTTTGGGACAGTAAACACTGAAGCTTTCTTT. The genes are TRBV6-5 and TRBJ1-1; 7 bases agree with TRBD1. The CDR3 extends over 15 amino acids. The V gene's germline CDR1 is MNHEY and CDR2 SVGAGI. The trim removed 1 base at V and 2 bases at J, leaving 4 bases unmatched.

The chain links TRBV11-1 to TRBJ2-7; 8 nucleotides align to TRBD1. Germline-derived CDR1 and CDR2 are SGHAT and FQDESV (reference sequence). With V trimmed by 5 bases and J by 4 bases, 10 bases remained unmatched. The CDR3 runs to 15 residues. The CDR3 is CASSPHQDRVYEQYF. CDR3 DNA sequence: TGTGCCAGCAGCCCCCACCAGGACAGGGTGTACGAGCAGTACTTC.

This clone was seen more than once but under ten times. The V gene is TRBV5-1, the J gene TRBJ2-7; TRBD2 might be the D (6 bases). V lost 4 bases, J lost 0 bases, and 17 bases lay in between. This CDR3 is built from 16 residues. The germline V gene has CDR1 SGHRS and CDR2 YFSETQ. The CDR3 sequence is CASSVLGAGSSYEQYF. In nucleotides, the CDR3 is TGCGCCAGCAGCGTCCTTGGGGCGGGAAGCTCCTACGAGCAGTACTTC.

As regards this clone: Within the sample, other DNA sequences also encode this same CDR3. For the CDR3, the DNA is TGTGCCAGCAGTTCTTCATCCTACGAGCAGTACTTC. As protein: CASSSSSYEQYF. V and J are TRBV6-5 and TRBJ2-7; no reliable D call. Trimming removed 4 bases at V and 1 base at J, with 5 bases between. The V gene's germline CDR1 is MNHEY and CDR2 SVGAGI. This CDR3 has 12 amino acids.

V usage is TRBV28 and J usage is TRBJ1-1; TRBD1 matches 7 bases. The CDR3 runs 14 residues. Germline V lookup: CDR1 MDHEN, CDR2 SYDVKM. V lost 5 bases and J lost 4; bases outside the gene matches: 7. The CDR3 region has the DNA TGTGCCAGCAGTATTCCCCAGGGGGGCACTGAAGCTTTCTTT. Amino acid sequence: CASSIPQGGTEAFF.

The CDR3 protein is CASSLRASGLPTGEQYF. The CDR3 bases are TGTGCCAGCAGCTTACGGGCTAGCGGCCTCCCGACCGGCGAGCAGTACTTC. The gene calls are TRBV5-4 and TRBJ2-7; 7 bases align to TRBD2. CDR3 length: 17 amino acids. Looked up from germline, CDR1 is SGHNT and CDR2 is YYREEE (reference sequence). V was clipped by 2 bases and J by 6 bases; unmatched bases: 17.

This chain joins TRBV2 and TRBJ2-2; TRBD1 matches 7 bases. This CDR3 contains 14 residues. With 6 bases clipped from V and 1 base from J, the junction kept 2 bases outside the gene matches. Germline values: CDR1 SNHLY, CDR2 FYNNEI. CDR3 amino acids: CASRGTENTGELFF. CDR3 sequence (DNA): TGTGCCAGCAGGGGGACAGAGAACACCGGGGAGCTGTTTTTT.